This T cell receptor delta chain comes out of a study of gamma-delta chains in newborns, infants, children. Study-wide context: Polyclonal expansion of innate γδ T cells after birth follows microbial exposure.

This CDR3 is 20 amino acids long. From germline, CDR1 is GEAIGNYY and CDR2 EKD. V was pared by 3 bases and J by 2 bases, with 17 bases of the junction left unmatched. TCRdb reran clone calling via CATT on the reads. Of 9,500 to 12,000 delta-chain clones in the sample, about 8.7% were seen once. The chain uses TRDV2 and TRDJ1; 13 nucleotides match TRDD3. The J gene, not given by TCRdb, was assigned here from a germline match of the nucleotide sequence. The sequence came from a child who was a newborn, infant or young child, either healthy, febrile or measles-vaccinated (not recorded which). Sequencing used blood. The CDR3 sequence: CACDSLLGDTPGERTDKLIF. CDR3 bases: TGTGCCTGTGACTCATTACTGGGGGATACGCCGGGGGAGAGGACCGATAAACTCATCTTT.